This record looks at one TCR beta chain sequence and its context. The sample originates from a study of cytomegalovirus exposure and HLA in healthy donors. The PCR employed 60 Vbeta primers together with 13 Jbeta primers. Only in-frame clones appear in the TCRdb table, and some are missing; sequencing was by immunoSEQ multiplex PCR. The sample lists roughly 250,000 clones, about four fifths occurring once. CDR1 MDHEN and CDR2 SYDVKM come from the germline V gene. The CDR3 spans 10 residues. This TCR derives from a middle-aged woman in good health and CMV-seropositive. The gene calls are TRBV28 and TRBJ2-1; TRBD2 might be the D (6 bases). Sequences were obtained from PBMCs. The CDR3 nucleotides are TGTGCAGTACTAGCAACTGAGCAGTTCTTC. This sequence encodes CAVLATEQFF.